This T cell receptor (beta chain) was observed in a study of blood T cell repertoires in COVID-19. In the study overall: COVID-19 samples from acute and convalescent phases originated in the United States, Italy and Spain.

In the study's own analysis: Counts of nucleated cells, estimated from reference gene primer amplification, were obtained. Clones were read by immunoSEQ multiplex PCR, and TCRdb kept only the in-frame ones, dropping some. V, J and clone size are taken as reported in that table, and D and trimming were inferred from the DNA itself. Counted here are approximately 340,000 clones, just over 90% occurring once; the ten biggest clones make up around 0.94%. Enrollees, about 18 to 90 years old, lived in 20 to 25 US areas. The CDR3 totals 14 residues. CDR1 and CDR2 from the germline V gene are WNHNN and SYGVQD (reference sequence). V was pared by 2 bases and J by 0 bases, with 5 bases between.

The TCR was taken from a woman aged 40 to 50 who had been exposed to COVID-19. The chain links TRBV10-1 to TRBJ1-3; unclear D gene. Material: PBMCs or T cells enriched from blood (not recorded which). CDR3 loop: CASSEAGSGNTIYF. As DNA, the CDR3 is TGCGCCAGCAGTGAGGCCGGCTCTGGAAACACCATATATTTT.